A selection of T cell receptor beta chains follows, all from one sample in a study of T cell changes during pregnancy in multiple sclerosis. Here immunoSEQ multiplex PCR was the method, and the copy in TCRdb shows in-frame clones only, minus some. The table shows roughly 70,000 clones, with approximately 92% occurring only once. The sample consisted of peripheral blood, taken before pregnancy. These receptors were obtained from a female donor with multiple sclerosis, enrolled in a pregnancy study. Each CDR3 is given with its conserved first and last residue. Fields, in order: J gene, V gene, D gene, CDR3 protein, CDR3 DNA. D genes are given only for firm matches.

TRBJ1-2,TRBV9,TRBD1,CASSVVDRGHGYTF,TGTGCCAGCAGCGTAGTGGACAGGGGCCATGGCTACACCTTC
TRBJ1-5,TRBV19,.,CASSIGRSEQNQPQHF,TGTGCCAGTAGTATAGGTCGGTCGGAACAGAATCAGCCCCAGCATTTT
TRBJ2-3,TRBV5-4,TRBD2,CASSSPLAGGATDTQYF,TGTGCCAGCAGCTCCCCATTGGCGGGAGGGGCCACAGATACGCAGTATTTT
TRBJ1-5,TRBV5-4,.,CASSSQGENQPQHF,TGTGCCAGCAGCTCGCAAGGGGAAAATCAGCCCCAGCATTTT
TRBJ2-2,TRBV7-2,TRBD1,CASSLVSGGRFAGELFF,TGTGCCAGCAGCTTAGTCTCAGGGGGCAGGTTCGCCGGGGAGCTGTTTTTT
TRBJ2-5,TRBV29-1,.,CSVFLAGQETQYF,TGCAGCGTTTTCCTAGCCGGGCAAGAGACCCAGTACTTC
TRBJ1-5,TRBV6-6,.,CASSYRGAYQPQHF,TGTGCCAGCAGTTACCGGGGGGCCTATCAGCCCCAGCATTTT
TRBJ1-2,TRBV5-4,TRBD1,CASSYPGQPNYGYTF,TGTGCCAGCAGCTATCCGGGACAGCCGAACTATGGCTACACCTTC
TRBJ2-7,TRBV5-8,.,CASSLAAYEQYF,TGTGCCAGCAGCTTGGCCGCGTACGAGCAGTACTTC
TRBJ2-7,TRBV4-1,.,CASSQDQNEIYEQYF,TGCGCCAGCAGCCAAGATCAAAACGAGATCTACGAGCAGTACTTC
TRBJ1-1,TRBV11-3,.,CASSRKDTGINTEAFF,TGTGCCAGCAGCCGAAAGGACACTGGGATAAACACTGAAGCTTTCTTT
TRBJ1-1,TRBV29-1,TRBD1,CSVLTLPTGGNTEAFF,TGCAGCGTACTAACCCTTCCGACAGGGGGGAACACTGAAGCTTTCTTT
TRBJ1-3,TRBV7-9,.,CASSPPGTSGNTIYF,TGTGCCAGCAGCCCACCAGGGACTTCTGGAAACACCATATATTTT
TRBJ1-2,TRBV6-1,TRBD1,CASRQGTGTYGYTF,TGTGCCAGCAGACAAGGGACAGGGACCTATGGCTACACCTTC
TRBJ1-2,TRBV28,.,CASSAGRGNYGYTF,TGTGCCAGCAGTGCTGGAAGGGGCAACTATGGCTACACCTTC
TRBJ2-3,TRBV19,TRBD2,CASSTDSGRRDTQYF,TGTGCCAGTAGTACCGATAGCGGGAGGAGAGATACGCAGTATTTT
TRBJ2-7,TRBV13,.,CASSRQYLEQYF,TGTGCCAGCAGCCGACAGTATTTAGAGCAGTACTTC
TRBJ1-2,TRBV9,TRBD1,CASSAMGQPNYGYTF,TGTGCCAGCAGCGCGATGGGACAGCCCAACTATGGCTACACCTTC
TRBJ2-2,TRBV4-3,TRBD1,CASSRTGGNTGELFF,TGCGCCAGCAGCCGGACAGGGGGAAACACCGGGGAGCTGTTTTTT
TRBJ1-1,TRBV6-5,.,CASSLTENTEAFF,TGTGCCAGCAGTCTTACTGAGAACACTGAAGCTTTCTTT
TRBJ2-6,TRBV5-4,TRBD2,CASSLVVLAGGGANVLTF,TGTGCCAGCAGCTTGGTAGTCCTAGCGGGAGGTGGGGCCAACGTCCTGACTTTC